Listed below are T cell receptor beta chains from one sample, sequenced in a study of blood T cells in healthy people across ages. TCRdb processed the 5' RACE reads anew with MiXCR; each CDR3 protein has one entry. This sample has around 1.5 million distinct CDR3 sequences; roughly 60% occur once, and the top ten carry over 5%. The sequencing input was blood. Receptors originate from a man aged 18 to 35 in good health. The CDR3 runs from the conserved cysteine through the conserved F or W. Fields, in order: V gene, clone size, D gene, J gene, CDR3 protein, CDR3 DNA. D genes are given only for firm matches. Some rows mark clone size as missing; the rest say once, few, many or name a class of expanded clone.

V gene: TRBV5-1; clone size: few; D gene: NA; J gene: TRBJ2-7; CDR3 protein: CASSLAVNSAYEQYF; CDR3 DNA: TGCGCCAGCAGCTTGGCCGTAAACTCCGCCTACGAGCAGTACTTC
V gene: TRBV20-1; clone size: NA; D gene: NA; J gene: TRBJ2-7; CDR3 protein: CSAREGTIFSYEQYF; CDR3 DNA: TGCAGTGCTAGGGAGGGGACCATCTTCTCCTACGAGCAGTACTTC
V gene: TRBV7-9; clone size: NA; D gene: TRBD1; J gene: TRBJ2-7; CDR3 protein: CASSYLPGQGVHEQYF; CDR3 DNA: TGTGCCAGCAGCTATCTACCGGGACAGGGTGTCCATGAGCAGTACTTC
V gene: TRBV9; clone size: NA; D gene: TRBD1; J gene: TRBJ1-2; CDR3 protein: CASSVRTGGSLGYGYTF; CDR3 DNA: TGTGCCAGCAGCGTAAGGACAGGGGGGTCTCTCGGCTATGGCTACACCTTC
V gene: TRBV27; clone size: NA; D gene: TRBD1; J gene: TRBJ2-3; CDR3 protein: CASSSIGTDEVDTQYF; CDR3 DNA: TGTGCCAGCAGTTCAATCGGGACAGACGAGGTAGATACGCAGTATTTT
V gene: TRBV4-1; clone size: few; D gene: TRBD1; J gene: TRBJ2-5; CDR3 protein: CASSKPGQDGTQYF; CDR3 DNA: TGCGCCAGCAGCAAACCGGGACAGGATGGGACCCAGTACTTC
V gene: TRBV25-1; clone size: few; D gene: NA; J gene: TRBJ2-3; CDR3 protein: CASSELGRNTQYF; CDR3 DNA: TGTGCCAGCAGTGAATTAGGCCGGAATACGCAGTATTTT
V gene: TRBV29-1; clone size: few; D gene: TRBD2; J gene: TRBJ2-7; CDR3 protein: CSAGGTSGRIPSEQYF; CDR3 DNA: TGCAGCGCAGGGGGGACTAGCGGGAGAATCCCCTCAGAGCAGTACTTC
V gene: TRBV7-2; clone size: NA; D gene: TRBD2; J gene: TRBJ2-7; CDR3 protein: CASSLGVAGGLYEQYF; CDR3 DNA: TGTGCCAGCAGCTTAGGTGTCGCGGGGGGGCTCTACGAGCAGTACTTC
V gene: TRBV18; clone size: NA; D gene: NA; J gene: TRBJ1-2; CDR3 protein: CASSPPTGGCSF; CDR3 DNA: TGTGCCAGCTCACCACCTACGGGGGGCTGCAGCTTC
V gene: TRBV5-5; clone size: NA; D gene: NA; J gene: TRBJ1-1; CDR3 protein: CASSLVVGHTEAFF; CDR3 DNA: TGTGCCAGCAGCTTGGTAGTGGGCCACACTGAAGCTTTCTTT
V gene: TRBV7-2; clone size: NA; D gene: TRBD1; J gene: TRBJ2-7; CDR3 protein: CASSLASGTGIYEQYF; CDR3 DNA: TGTGCCAGCAGCTTAGCCTCCGGGACAGGAATCTACGAGCAGTACTTC
V gene: TRBV11-2; clone size: NA; D gene: NA; J gene: TRBJ2-1; CDR3 protein: CASSLSWGDSSYNEQFF; CDR3 DNA: TGTGCCAGCAGCTTGTCGTGGGGGGACAGCTCCTACAATGAGCAGTTCTTC
V gene: TRBV3-1; clone size: NA; D gene: TRBD2; J gene: TRBJ2-3; CDR3 protein: CASSQGTSGGWGTDTQYF; CDR3 DNA: TGTGCCAGCAGCCAAGGGACTAGCGGGGGATGGGGCACAGATACGCAGTATTTT
V gene: TRBV6-2/TRBV6-3; clone size: NA; D gene: NA; J gene: TRBJ1-5; CDR3 protein: CASSYPTANQPQHF; CDR3 DNA: TGTGCCAGCAGTTACCCCACCGCCAATCAGCCCCAGCATTTT
V gene: TRBV5-1; clone size: NA; D gene: NA; J gene: TRBJ1-6; CDR3 protein: CASSPATDNSPLHF; CDR3 DNA: TGCGCCAGCAGCCCGGCAACCGATAATTCACCCCTCCACTTT
V gene: TRBV12-3/TRBV12-4; clone size: once; D gene: TRBD2; J gene: TRBJ2-7; CDR3 protein: CASSLEFSGGTYEQYF; CDR3 DNA: TGTGCCAGCAGTTTGGAGTTTTCGGGGGGTACCTACGAGCAGTACTTC
V gene: TRBV29-1; clone size: few; D gene: TRBD1; J gene: TRBJ2-1; CDR3 protein: CSVEGLLGTENNEQFF; CDR3 DNA: TGCAGCGTTGAAGGTTTGTTGGGGACAGAAAACAATGAGCAGTTCTTC
V gene: TRBV28; clone size: NA; D gene: NA; J gene: TRBJ2-7; CDR3 protein: CASLRETVSYEQYF; CDR3 DNA: TGTGCTAGCCTTCGGGAGACGGTCTCCTACGAGCAGTACTTC
V gene: TRBV11-1; clone size: many; D gene: NA; J gene: TRBJ2-5; CDR3 protein: CASSLPGPQETQYF; CDR3 DNA: TGTGCCAGCAGCTTACCGGGACCTCAAGAGACCCAGTACTTC
V gene: TRBV20-1; clone size: NA; D gene: NA; J gene: TRBJ2-5; CDR3 protein: CSASPPGEETQYF; CDR3 DNA: TGCAGTGCTAGTCCTCCGGGCGAAGAGACCCAGTACTTC
V gene: TRBV20-1; clone size: NA; D gene: NA; J gene: TRBJ2-7; CDR3 protein: CSASRGLVSYEQYF; CDR3 DNA: TGCAGTGCTAGTCGCGGGTTGGTTTCCTACGAGCAGTACTTC
V gene: TRBV12-3/TRBV12-4; clone size: few; D gene: NA; J gene: TRBJ1-2; CDR3 protein: CASSPPRGGGYGYTF; CDR3 DNA: TGTGCCAGCAGTCCCCCCCGCGGAGGAGGTTATGGCTACACCTTC
V gene: TRBV6-5; clone size: NA; D gene: NA; J gene: TRBJ2-3; CDR3 protein: CASSFSTGLVADTQYF; CDR3 DNA: TGTGCCAGCAGTTTCTCAACAGGGTTGGTTGCAGATACGCAGTATTTT
V gene: TRBV5-1; clone size: few; D gene: NA; J gene: TRBJ2-7; CDR3 protein: CASSLDGELFYEQYF; CDR3 DNA: TGCGCCAGCAGCTTGGATGGGGAACTATTCTACGAGCAGTACTTC
V gene: TRBV3-1; clone size: few; D gene: NA; J gene: TRBJ2-7; CDR3 protein: CASSRGRNTYEQYF; CDR3 DNA: TGTGCCAGCAGCCGGGGACGGAATACCTACGAGCAGTACTTC
V gene: TRBV20-1; clone size: NA; D gene: TRBD1; J gene: TRBJ1-2; CDR3 protein: CSASVWTGVGYTF; CDR3 DNA: TGCAGTGCTAGCGTCTGGACAGGGGTTGGCTACACCTTC